What follows are 5 T cell receptor beta chains derived from one specimen sequenced in a study of cytomegalovirus exposure and HLA in healthy donors. Vbeta (60) and Jbeta (13) primers were used in the PCR. Using immunoSEQ multiplex PCR, the repertoire was profiled, and TCRdb retains in-frame clones only, with some absent. Among 60,000 or so clones, approximately 77% were seen once, and the ten largest hold 3.3%. Sequences were obtained from PBMCs. The receptors stem from a woman in her thirties or forties in good health and CMV-seropositive.

This clone is a singleton in its sample. The gene calls are TRBV4-2 and TRBJ2-3; 9 bases match TRBD1. The CDR3 extends over 16 amino acids. The germline V gene encodes CDR1 LGHNA and CDR2 YNFKEQ. V shed 4 bases and J 5 bases; nucleotides not matched to a gene: 10. The CDR3 loop is CASSRTGTGSQDTQYF. The DNA for the CDR3 is TGTGCCAGCAGCCGAACCGGGACAGGGAGCCAAGATACGCAGTATTTT.

The chain couples TRBV5-1 to TRBJ2-2, with no clear D. Looked up from germline, CDR1 is SGHRS and CDR2 is YFSETQ. Trimming took 3 bases from V and 2 from J, leaving 11 bases between them. The CDR3 totals 15 residues. The CDR3 spells CASSSNGRNTGELFF. CDR3 DNA sequence: TGCGCCAGCAGCTCGAATGGCAGAAACACCGGGGAGCTGTTTTTT.

The CDR3 spells CASSYSGILGNTEAFF. CDR3 in DNA: TGTGCCAGCTCTTACTCGGGGATTCTGGGGAACACTGAAGCTTTCTTT. This sequence joins TRBV2 and TRBJ1-1; D uncertain. Per the germline V gene, CDR1 is SNHLY and CDR2 is FYNNEI. CDR3 size: 16 residues. Trimming cost V 8 bases and J 1 base, with 20 bases left between them.

The V gene is TRBV9, the J gene TRBJ2-2; 10 positions match TRBD2. This CDR3 has 16 amino acids. V lost 0 bases to trimming and J lost 6 bases; unmatched junction nucleotides: 5. Germline CDR1 and CDR2: SGDLS and YYNGEE. The CDR3 DNA follows: TGTGCCAGCAGCGTAGTAAGCGGGGGGGCAGCCGGGGAGCTGTTTTTT. It codes for CASSVVSGGAAGELFF.

This clone was recorded once. Compared with germline, one end of the junction differs, possibly owing to a read error. The genes are TRBV18 and TRBJ2-4; tentatively, D is TRBD1 (5 bases). This CDR3 has 15 amino acids. The germline gives CDR1 KGHSH, CDR2 LQKENI. Here the CDR3 reads CASSPRTLTGNSLNF. CDR3 nucleotides: TGTGCCAGCTCACCACGGACACTTACCGGAAATAGTCTTAACTTC.